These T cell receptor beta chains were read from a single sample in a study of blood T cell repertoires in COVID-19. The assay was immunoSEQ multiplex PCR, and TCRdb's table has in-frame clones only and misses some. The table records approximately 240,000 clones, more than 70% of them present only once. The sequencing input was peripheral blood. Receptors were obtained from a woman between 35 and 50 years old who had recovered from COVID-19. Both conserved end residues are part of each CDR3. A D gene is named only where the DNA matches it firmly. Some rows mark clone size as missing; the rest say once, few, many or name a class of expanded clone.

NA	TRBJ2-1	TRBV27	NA	CASRRQGHGPGSSLFF	TGTGCCAGCAGGCGCCAGGGACATGGCCCAGGTAGTAGTTTGTTCTTC
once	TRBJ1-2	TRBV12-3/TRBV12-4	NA	CASSWAGNGYTF	TGTGCCAGCAGTTGGGCAGGGAATGGCTACACCTTC
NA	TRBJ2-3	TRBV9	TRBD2	CASSIGGNTDTQYF	TGTGCCAGCTCGATCGGGGGGAACACAGATACGCAGTATTTT
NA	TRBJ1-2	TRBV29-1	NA	CSVYRVDRGYTF	TGCAGCGTGTACAGGGTTGATAGGGGCTACACCTTC
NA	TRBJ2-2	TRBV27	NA	CASSHLSKRENTGELFF	TGTGCCAGCAGTCACCTCTCCAAGCGTGAGAACACCGGGGAGCTGTTTTTT
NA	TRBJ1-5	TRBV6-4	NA	CASSLAGDQPQHF	TGTGCCAGCAGTCTGGCAGGGGACCAGCCCCAGCATTTT
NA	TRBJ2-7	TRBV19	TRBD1	CASSLNRGAGYEQYF	TGTGCCAGTAGTCTTAACAGGGGGGCAGGATACGAGCAGTACTTC
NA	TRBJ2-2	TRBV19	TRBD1	CASMGTGGTGELFF	TGTGCCAGTATGGGGACAGGGGGCACCGGGGAGCTGTTTTTT
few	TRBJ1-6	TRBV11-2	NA	CASSLDHNGGSPLHF	TGTGCCAGCAGCTTAGATCATAACGGCGGTTCACCCCTCCACTTT
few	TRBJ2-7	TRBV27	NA	CASSLLGNWGEQYF	TGTGCCAGCAGTTTACTCGGGAATTGGGGCGAGCAGTACTTC
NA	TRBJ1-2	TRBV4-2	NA	CASSQVSDYGYTF	TGTGCCAGCAGCCAAGTTTCGGACTATGGCTACACCTTC
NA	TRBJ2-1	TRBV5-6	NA	CASSLTGRPYNEQFF	TGTGCCAGCAGCTTGACAGGTAGACCCTACAATGAGCAGTTCTTC
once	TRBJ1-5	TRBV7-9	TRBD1	CASSAQGADQPQHF	TGTGCCAGCAGCGCTCAGGGGGCCGATCAGCCCCAGCATTTT
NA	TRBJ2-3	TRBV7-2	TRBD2	CASSLAFSTLAGGLDTQYF	TGTGCCAGCAGCTTAGCTTTCTCCACTCTAGCGGGGGGGTTAGATACGCAGTATTTT
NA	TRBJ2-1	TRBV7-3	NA	CASSLQGEQFF	TGTGCCAGCAGCTTACAGGGGGAGCAGTTCTTC
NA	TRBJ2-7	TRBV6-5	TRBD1	CASRWDRATYEQYF	TGTGCCAGCAGGTGGGACAGGGCAACCTACGAGCAGTACTTC
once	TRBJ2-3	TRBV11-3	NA	CASSFVGLSTDTQYF	TGTGCCAGCAGCTTCGTGGGCCTTAGCACAGATACGCAGTATTTT
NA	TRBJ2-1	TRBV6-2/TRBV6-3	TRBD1	CASSTPTGLSPYNEQFF	TGTGCCAGCAGTACCCCGACAGGGCTTAGTCCCTACAATGAGCAGTTCTTC
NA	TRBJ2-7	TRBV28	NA	CAIAGTPSYEQYF	TGTGCCATCGCCGGGACACCATCCTACGAGCAGTACTTC
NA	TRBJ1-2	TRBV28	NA	CASTWGGDYGYTF	TGTGCCAGCACCTGGGGAGGAGACTATGGCTACACCTTC
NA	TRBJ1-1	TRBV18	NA	CASSPNREGTEAFF	TGTGCCAGCTCACCAAACAGGGAAGGCACTGAAGCTTTCTTT
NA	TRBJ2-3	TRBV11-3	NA	CASSSNTDTQYF	TGTGCCAGCAGCTCAAACACAGATACGCAGTATTTT
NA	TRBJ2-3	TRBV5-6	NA	CASSLGVSSTDTQYF	TGTGCCAGCAGCTTAGGAGTATCTAGCACAGATACGCAGTATTTT
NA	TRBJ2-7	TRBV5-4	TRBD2	CASSPPLAGGNEQYF	TGTGCCAGCAGCCCCCCCCTAGCGGGAGGGAACGAGCAGTACTTC
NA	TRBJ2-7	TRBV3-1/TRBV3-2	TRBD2	CASRSSSSGRNYEQYF	TGTGCCAGCAGAAGCTCCTCTAGCGGGAGAAACTACGAGCAGTACTTC
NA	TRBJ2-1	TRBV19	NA	CASSIGLTGSENEQFF	TGTGCCAGTAGTATAGGACTTACAGGGTCGGAAAATGAGCAGTTCTTC
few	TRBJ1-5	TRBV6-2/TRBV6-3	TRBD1	CASSRTPRGQARNQPQHF	TGTGCCAGCAGTCGGACCCCTAGGGGGCAGGCGCGCAATCAGCCCCAGCATTTT
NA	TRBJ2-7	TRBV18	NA	CASSPVASSEQYF	TGTGCCAGCTCACCGGTGGCTAGCAGCGAGCAGTACTTC
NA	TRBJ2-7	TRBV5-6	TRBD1	CASSRPGTGLGSYEQYF	TGTGCCAGCAGCCGCCCCGGGACAGGATTAGGATCCTACGAGCAGTACTTC
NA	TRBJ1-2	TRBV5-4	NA	CASSLQGTNYGYTF	TGTGCCAGCAGCTTGCAGGGTACTAACTATGGCTACACCTTC
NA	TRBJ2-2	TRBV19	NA	CASSIPGIEELFF	TGTGCCAGTAGTATACCGGGGATCGAGGAGCTGTTTTTT
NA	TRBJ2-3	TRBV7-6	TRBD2	CASSLGTSGDLLSTDTQYF	TGTGCCAGCAGCCTCGGGACTAGCGGGGACCTTTTGAGCACAGATACGCAGTATTTT
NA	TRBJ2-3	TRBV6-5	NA	CASSYSRGKGTDTQYF	TGTGCCAGCAGTTACTCGAGAGGGAAGGGCACAGATACGCAGTATTTT
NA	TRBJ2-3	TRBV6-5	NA	CASSYSTASTDTQYF	TGTGCCAGCAGTTACTCGACAGCCAGCACAGATACGCAGTATTTT
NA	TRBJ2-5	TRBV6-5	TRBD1	CASSYSGIRGQETQYF	TGTGCCAGCAGTTACTCGGGGATCAGGGGGCAAGAGACCCAGTACTTC
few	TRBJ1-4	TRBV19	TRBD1	CASSGGTGSEKLFF	TGTGCCAGTAGTGGAGGGACAGGGAGTGAAAAACTGTTTTTT
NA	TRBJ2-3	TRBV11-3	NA	CASAEIDTQYF	TGTGCCAGCGCGGAGATAGATACGCAGTATTTT
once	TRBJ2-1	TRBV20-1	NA	CSAPQNNEQFF	TGCAGTGCTCCCCAGAACAATGAGCAGTTCTTC
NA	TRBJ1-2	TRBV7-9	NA	CASSLALNYGYTF	TGTGCCAGCAGCTTAGCCCTTAACTATGGCTACACCTTC
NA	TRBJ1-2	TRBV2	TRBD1	CASNPDRGREPYGYTF	TGTGCCAGCAACCCGGACAGGGGGCGAGAACCCTATGGCTACACCTTC
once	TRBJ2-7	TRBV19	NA	CASSNRQAWEQYF	TGTGCCAGTAGTAATCGACAGGCCTGGGAGCAGTACTTC
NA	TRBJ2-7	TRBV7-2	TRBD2	CASSLDGPSGRAGGEQYF	TGTGCCAGCAGCTTAGACGGACCTAGCGGGAGGGCCGGAGGGGAGCAGTACTTC
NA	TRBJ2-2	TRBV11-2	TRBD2	CASSSTLAGNTGELFF	TGTGCCAGCAGCTCCACCCTAGCGGGGAACACCGGGGAGCTGTTTTTT
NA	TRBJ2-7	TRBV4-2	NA	CASSQVMAGIRSEQYF	TGTGCCAGCAGCCAAGTTATGGCAGGGATTCGGTCCGAGCAGTACTTC